Each of the 14 T cell receptor beta chains below was sequenced from the same sample in a study of cytomegalovirus exposure and HLA in healthy donors. The PCR contained 60 Vbeta and 13 Jbeta primers. Here immunoSEQ multiplex PCR was the method, and the copy in TCRdb shows in-frame clones only, minus some. Altogether approximately 180,000 clones are present, 77% being singletons, with the ten largest covering around 1.5%. The source material was PBMCs. These receptors all stem from a woman under 40 in good health and CMV-seropositive.

V and J are TRBV28 and TRBJ2-3, with D hard to call. Germline V gene lookup returns CDR1 MDHEN and CDR2 SYDVKM. Trimming shortened V by 6 bases and J by 6 bases, and 19 bases separated the two germline ends. The CDR3 is made up of 15 amino acids. As DNA, the CDR3 is TGTGCCAGCAGCCCCGCTAGATTCGGTGGTGATACGCAGTATTTT. The encoded protein is CASSPARFGGDTQYF.

As for this clone: Other DNA sequences within the sample encode an identical CDR3. The gene calls are TRBV6-1 and TRBJ2-7; no clear D gene. Between the trimmed V and J ends, which lost 1 base and 2 bases, there was a span of 9 bases. Looked up from germline, CDR1 is MNHNS and CDR2 is SASEGT. This CDR3 has 14 residues. CDR3 DNA: TGTGCCAGCAGTGAAGGAAGAGAGGCCTACGAGCAGTACTTC. This translates into CASSEGREAYEQYF.

This clone was detected only a few times. The V gene is TRBV5-6, the J gene TRBJ1-4; tentative D call: TRBD1 (5 bases). The ends were cut back, 4 bases at V and 8 bases at J, with 18 bases in the middle. Germline V CDR1 and CDR2: SGHDT, YYEEEE. The CDR3 consists of 15 residues. The CDR3 DNA follows: TGTGCCAGCAGCAGCGCCGGGACCGGGGGAGAAAAACTGTTTTTT. Residues: CASSSAGTGGEKLFF. Full variable domain (missing parts from reference TRBV5-6 and TRBJ1-4): DAGVTQSPTHLIKTRGQQVTLRCSPKSGHDTVSWYQQALGQGPQFIFQYYEEEERQRGNFPDRFSGHQFPNYSSELNVNALLLGDSALYLCASSSAGTGGEKLFFGSGTQLSVL.

V gene TRBV6-1 combines with J gene TRBJ2-2, with D possibly TRBD2 on 5 matching bases. Trimming removed 7 bases from V and 6 bases from J, with 12 bases in between. The CDR3 runs to 13 residues. Germline V gene sequence: CDR1 MNHNS, CDR2 SASEGT. CDR3 nucleotides: TGTGCCAGCACTTTGGGAGCCGCCGGGGAGCTGTTTTTT. It yields the protein CASTLGAAGELFF.

This clone was seen just once. The chain links TRBV19 to TRBJ2-4; D might be TRBD2 (5 bases). The CDR3 sequence is 16 residues long. Germline V CDR1 and CDR2: LNHDA, SQIVND (reference sequence). V was clipped by 5 bases and J by 1 base, with 15 bases between them. The DNA for the CDR3 is TGTGCCAGTAGTTTAAACGGGGTCCTGGCCAAAAACATTCAGTACTTC. Residues: CASSLNGVLAKNIQYF.

V and J are TRBV25-1 and TRBJ2-5; 8 nucleotides line up with TRBD1. CDR1 and CDR2 (germline): MGHDK, SYGVNS. The CDR3 contains 14 residues. The V segment lost 3 bases and the J segment 5 bases; nucleotides outside the gene matches: 5. The CDR3 region is CASSETGAGETQYF. Here the CDR3 DNA reads TGTGCCAGCAGTGAGACAGGGGCTGGGGAGACCCAGTACTTC.

This clone was observed a few times. The genes are TRBV4-1 and TRBJ1-2, with D possibly matching TRBD1 (5 bases). Trimming cost V 1 base and J 2 bases, with 14 bases left between them. The CDR3 has 16 amino acids. Germline assignment: CDR1 MGHRA and CDR2 YSYEKL. The CDR3 sequence: CASSQVYPGGNYGYTF. CDR3 sequence (DNA): TGCGCCAGCAGCCAAGTATATCCGGGGGGAAACTATGGCTACACCTTC.

This clone occurred a few times. As DNA, the CDR3 is TGTGCCAGCAGTCCAGGGACTAGCGGGTCTCGAGGGGATACGCAGTATTTT. Translating it yields CASSPGTSGSRGDTQYF. V and J are TRBV28 and TRBJ2-3; 12 nucleotides match TRBD2. Unmatched junction bases numbered 12, after V lost 5 bases and J lost 6 bases. The germline V gene has CDR1 MDHEN and CDR2 SYDVKM. The CDR3 spans 17 residues.

The chain couples TRBV6-5 to TRBJ1-5, with D possibly being TRBD1 (5 bases). Trimming stripped 5 bases from V and 5 bases from J, with 13 bases between. The germline V gene encodes CDR1 MNHEY and CDR2 SVGAGI. This CDR3 comprises 14 residues. CDR3 nucleotides: TGTGCCAGCAGTGAGTGGGGGGATGATCAGCCCCAGCATTTT. Protein product: CASSEWGDDQPQHF.

This clone was seen a few times. The chain links TRBV28 to TRBJ1-5; TRBD1 agrees at 7 bases. Germline V gene data show CDR1 as MDHEN and CDR2 as SYDVKM. The length of the CDR3 is 15 residues. The V segment lost 8 bases and the J segment 2 bases; nucleotides outside the gene matches: 9. The CDR3 reads CASFPTGEGNQPQHF. The DNA of the CDR3 is TGTGCCAGCTTCCCTACAGGGGAGGGCAATCAGCCCCAGCATTTT.

The rearrangement uses TRBV6-5 and TRBJ1-1; D perhaps matches TRBD1 (6 bases). CDR3 size: 15 residues. From germline, CDR1 is MNHEY and CDR2 SVGAGI. V shed 7 bases and J shed 0 bases, with 15 bases lying between them. The CDR3 loop reads CASTGNRALNTEAFF. The CDR3 nucleotides read TGTGCCAGCACCGGAAACAGGGCCCTGAACACTGAAGCTTTCTTT.

CDR3 in DNA: TGTGCCAGCAGTGAAGAAGGGCTTAGCGGGAGTACCTACAATGAGCAGTTCTTC. Amino acid sequence: CASSEEGLSGSTYNEQFF. The J gene is TRBJ2-1, the V gene TRBV6-1, with 9 nucleotides matching TRBD2. V shed 1 base and J 2 bases; nucleotides not matched to a gene: 9. CDR3 length: 18 amino acids. CDR1 is MNHNS and CDR2 is SASEGT in the germline V gene.

The chain joins TRBV5-1 to TRBJ2-7; TRBD2 is a possible D gene (5 bases). This CDR3 region has 13 residues. V was cut by 4 bases and J by 0 bases, with 8 bases left in between. Germline CDR1 is SGHRS and CDR2 is YFSETQ. The CDR3 DNA sequence: TGCGCCAGCAGCCAAGGAGGCTCCTACGAGCAGTACTTC. Translation gives CASSQGGSYEQYF.

In this sample, this clone turned up a few times. The rearrangement links TRBV6-5 to TRBJ2-1; 11 bases align to TRBD2. The V gene's germline CDR1 is MNHEY and CDR2 SVGAGI. The CDR3 sequence is 14 residues long. Losses at the gene ends were 10 bases for V and 4 bases for J; bases not matched to a gene: 6. The CDR3 DNA reads as TGTGCCACCGGGACTAGCGGCACATACAATGAGCAGTTCTTC. It specifies CATGTSGTYNEQFF.